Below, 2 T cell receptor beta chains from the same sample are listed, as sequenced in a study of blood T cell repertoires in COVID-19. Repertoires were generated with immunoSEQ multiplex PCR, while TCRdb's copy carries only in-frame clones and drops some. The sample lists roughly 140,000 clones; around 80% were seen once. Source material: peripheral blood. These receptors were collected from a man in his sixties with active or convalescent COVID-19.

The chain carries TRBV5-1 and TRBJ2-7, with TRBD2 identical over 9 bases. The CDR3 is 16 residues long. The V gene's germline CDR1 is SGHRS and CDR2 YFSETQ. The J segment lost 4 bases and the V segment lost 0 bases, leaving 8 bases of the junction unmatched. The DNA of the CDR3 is TGCGCCAGCAGCTTGGTTCCTAGCGGGAATTGGTACGAGCAGTACTTC. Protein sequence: CASSLVPSGNWYEQYF.

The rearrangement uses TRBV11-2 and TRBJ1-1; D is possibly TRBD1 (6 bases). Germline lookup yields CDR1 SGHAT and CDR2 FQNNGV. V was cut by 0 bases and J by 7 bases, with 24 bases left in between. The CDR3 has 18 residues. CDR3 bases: TGTGCCAGCAGCTTAGAGGCCATCGGAGGGGGGGTAGGTGTTGAAGCTTTCTTT. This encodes CASSLEAIGGGVGVEAFF.